This T cell receptor (beta chain) is from a study of early T cells in non-severe SARS-CoV-2 infection. The CDR3 length is 15 residues. The V and J ends lost 6 bases and 2 bases respectively, with 17 bases between them. This clonotype was seen at least ten times. Each cDNA molecule carried a unique molecular identifier. TCRdb re-called the 5' RACE reads with MiXCR, one entry per CDR3 protein. The sample consists of around 53,000 distinct CDR3 sequences, more than 6.5% of them appearing once. Sequencing was performed on whole blood. This receptor was obtained from an adult who was a healthcare worker with PCR-confirmed SARS-CoV-2 infection or an uninfected control (not recorded which). The chain has TRBV12-3 or TRBV12-4 and TRBJ2-7, with a weak D call TRBD1 (6 bases). In DNA form, the CDR3 reads TGTGCCAGCAGCCCCTCCTCGACAGGTCCCTACGAGCAGTACTTC. Its translation: CASSPSSTGPYEQYF.